This T cell receptor (beta chain) was documented in a study of T-cell reconstitution after alpha-beta-depleted transplantation in children. The CDR3 contains 12 residues. Trimming left V 4 bases short and J 10 bases short, with 11 bases between. Germline V lookup: CDR1 LGHDT, CDR2 YNNKEL (reference sequence). Unique molecular identifiers were built into the TCRbeta library. TCRdb processed the PCR reads anew with MiXCR; each CDR3 protein has one entry. The sample includes 250,000 to 300,000 distinct CDR3 sequences, roughly 9.5% of them seen just once. This clonotype has a handful of counts. The sample in question was PBMCs from the stem cell graft donor, obtained from the stem cell graft. The genes are TRBV3-1 and TRBJ2-1, with TRBD2 as a possible D gene (6 bases). The TCR comes from a human donor who donated a stem cell graft to a child with SCID. The CDR3, as DNA: TGTGCCAGCAGCCCCAGGAGCGGGGAGCAGTTCTTC. The encoded protein is CASSPRSGEQFF.